This paragraph reports one T cell receptor (beta chain). It lacks a known antigen. Base-call qualities are not available, and no considerably larger clone is one nucleotide away. The data are from a study of immune reconstitution after stem cell transplant in scleroderma (TCRdb year 2017). Libraries came from RT-PCR. These reads were obtained on an Illumina MiSeq. The public reads were reanalyzed by TCRdb: fastp trimming at Q25, MiXCR alignment, in-frame beta chains only. Entries are consolidated by CDR3 protein sequence, retaining the most common genes and DNA. Recorded for this sample are around 2,200 distinct CDR3 sequences; roughly a tenth of them occurred a single time. The top ten constitute 28% of the sample. Taken from the germline V gene (reference sequence), the CDR1 and CDR2 loops are DFQATT and SNEGSKA. Here V drops 2 bases and J drops 4 bases, and the junction holds 8 bases not matched to any gene. Including the terminal cysteine and phenylalanine, the CDR3 comprises 15 residues. Just the 45-base CDR3 DNA is kept, in frame starting at base 1.

The sequence was collected from a female donor with systemic sclerosis. Specimen collection occurred before or after autologous hematopoietic stem cell transplantation (not recorded which). The sequence is built from TRBV20-1 and TRBJ2-3, and TRBD2 aligns with 8 junction nucleotides. The CDR3 reads CSARTGGAGADTQYF. The DNA sequence reads TGCAGTGCTAGAACCGGGGGGGCCGGGGCAGATACGCAGTATTTT.